A single sample is the source of the 18 T cell receptor beta chains below, sequenced in a study of beta chain features in type 1 diabetes. Study outcomes and limitations: Patients with Type 1 diabetes showed moderately but significantly shorter TCRB CDR3s in all four CD4+ subsets.

The authors reverse transcribed all of the isolated RNA, so sequencing captured expressed TCRB transcripts. Clones were read by immunoSEQ multiplex PCR, and TCRdb kept only the in-frame ones, dropping some. The repertoire consists of over 100,000 clones, with 16% occurring once and the leading ten covering less than 3%. Their antigens are not known. The sequenced sample consisted of central memory CD4+ T cells from blood. The source of these receptors is a young man with type 1 diabetes.

This sequence joins TRBV29-1 and TRBJ1-1, with TRBD1 as a possible D gene (5 bases). The length of the CDR3 is 19 residues. Trimming stripped 5 bases from V and 0 bases from J, with 28 bases between. Germline V CDR1 and CDR2: SQVTM, ANQGSEA. The CDR3 region has the DNA TGCAGCGTTCCCCGCTCCCCGGGACTACCTTCCCCCTTGAACACTGAAGCTTTCTTT. It is translated as CSVPRSPGLPSPLNTEAFF.

V usage is TRBV20-1 and J usage is TRBJ2-1; D is perhaps TRBD2 (5 bases). The CDR3 extends over 11 amino acids. With 5 bases removed from V and 8 bases from J, the gap between germline ends came to 10 bases. The germline CDR1 and CDR2 sequences are DFQATT and SNEGSKA (reference sequence). CDR3 nucleotides: TGCAGTGCTGGACTGAGCGATGAGCAGTTCTTC. Encoded protein: CSAGLSDEQFF.

This sequence joins TRBV7-2 and TRBJ2-1, with 7 bases matching TRBD2. Trimming cost V 0 bases and J 2 bases; bases outside gene matches: 7. The CDR3 runs 17 residues. Germline values: CDR1 SGHTA, CDR2 FQGNSA. CDR3 in amino acids: CASSLAPSGATYNEQFF. The CDR3 DNA reads TGTGCCAGCAGCTTAGCCCCCAGCGGGGCAACCTACAATGAGCAGTTCTTC.

This clone was detected a few times. The genes are TRBV29-1 and TRBJ2-7; TRBD1 agrees at 10 bases. The germline V gene encodes CDR1 SQVTM and CDR2 ANQGSEA. The CDR3 sequence is 12 residues long. Trimming took 7 bases from V and 6 from J; bases not matched to a gene: 6. CDR3: CSAAGTGVEQYF. CDR3 DNA: TGCAGCGCTGCCGGGACAGGGGTCGAGCAGTACTTC.

This clone has only a few counts. This CDR3 reads CASSAHRAGRDTDTQYF. Written as DNA, the CDR3 is TGTGCCAGCAGCGCCCACCGGGCCGGACGGGACACAGATACGCAGTATTTT. The chain couples TRBV7-2 to TRBJ2-3; D might be TRBD2 (5 bases). Germline lookup yields CDR1 SGHTA and CDR2 FQGNSA. CDR3 length equals 17 residues. V was clipped by 5 bases and J by 2 bases, with 20 bases between them.

The CDR3 nucleotides are TGCGCCAGCAGCGCCGGAAGAAGCGGGGCTAGCACAGATACGCAGTATTTT. Protein sequence: CASSAGRSGASTDTQYF. V usage is TRBV5-1 and J usage is TRBJ2-3; 7 positions agree with TRBD2. J lost 0 bases, V lost 4 bases, and 11 bases had no gene match. The CDR3 totals 17 residues. Looked up from germline, CDR1 is SGHRS and CDR2 is YFSETQ.

The table lists this clone with a few counts. This chain joins TRBV13 and TRBJ2-2; no definite D call. Germline V lookup: CDR1 PRHDT, CDR2 FYEKMQ (reference sequence). Trimming left V 1 base short and J 6 bases short, with 9 bases between. CDR3 length: 14 amino acids. The CDR3 DNA follows: TGTGCCAGCAGCTTAGCCCGCCCGGCCGGGGAGCTGTTTTTT. It yields the protein CASSLARPAGELFF.

This clone has more than one count but fewer than ten. This CDR3 is also generated by other DNA sequences in the sample. The chain combines TRBV29-1 with TRBJ2-1; D gene uncertain. V was clipped by 7 bases and J by 8 bases, with 21 bases between them. Germline CDR1 reads SQVTM; CDR2 reads ANQGSEA. The length of the CDR3 is 14 residues. The CDR3 reads CSAWSRQLIDEQFF. The DNA for the CDR3 is TGCAGCGCGTGGTCGCGGCAGCTTATCGATGAGCAGTTCTTC.

This clone was detected a few times. The chain uses TRBV5-1 and TRBJ1-1, with 9 bases identical to TRBD1. The CDR3 is 15 residues long. The V segment lost 4 bases and the J segment 1 base; nucleotides outside the gene matches: 5. Germline assignment: CDR1 SGHRS and CDR2 YFSETQ. CDR3 amino acids: CASSPDRGSNTEAFF. The CDR3 DNA sequence: TGCGCCAGCAGCCCGGACAGGGGCTCGAACACTGAAGCTTTCTTT.

The chain carries TRBV2 and TRBJ2-5, with TRBD1 as a possible D gene (6 bases). V dropped 7 bases and J dropped 5 bases, with 14 bases sitting between them. The CDR3 contains 13 residues. Germline values: CDR1 SNHLY, CDR2 FYNNEI. DNA of the CDR3: TGTGCCAGCAAGAACAGGGTGGGGGAGACCCAGTACTTC. Translating gives CASKNRVGETQYF.

The chain uses TRBV2 and TRBJ2-1, with 8 bases matching TRBD2. Germline loops: CDR1 SNHLY, CDR2 FYNNEI. The CDR3 extends over 13 amino acids. V shed 8 bases, J shed 3 bases, and the junction held 3 bases outside the gene matches. CDR3 sequence (DNA): TGTGCCAGCGAGGCGGGGGGCTACAATGAGCAGTTCTTC. Protein product: CASEAGGYNEQFF. The full variable domain, in which reference TRBV2 and TRBJ2-1 provide the parts outside the CDR3, is EPEVTQTPSHQVTQMGQEVILRCVPISNHLYFYWYRQILGQKVEFLVSFYNNEISEKSEIFDDQFSVERPDGSNFTLKIRSTKLEDSAMYFCASEAGGYNEQFFGPGTRLTVL.

The chain uses TRBV5-6 and TRBJ2-1; 7 bases agree with TRBD1. Germline lookup yields CDR1 SGHDT and CDR2 YYEEEE. This CDR3 has 15 amino acids. J was trimmed by 3 bases and V by 3 bases; bases with no gene match: 6. The CDR3 nucleotides are TGTGCCAGCAGCTCCTGGGACAGAAGCTACAATGAGCAGTTCTTC. It is translated as CASSSWDRSYNEQFF. The entire variable domain, with the rest obtained from reference TRBV5-6 and TRBJ2-1, is as follows: DAGVTQSPTHLIKTRGQQVTLRCSPKSGHDTVSWYQQALGQGPQFIFQYYEEEERQRGNFPDRFSGHQFPNYSSELNVNALLLGDSALYLCASSSWDRSYNEQFFGPGTRLTVL.

This clone was counted only a few times. This rearrangement joins TRBV5-6 to TRBJ2-7, with D unresolved. Germline V lookup: CDR1 SGHDT, CDR2 YYEEEE. The germline V and J ends were trimmed by 3 bases and 3 bases, with 13 bases remaining between them. CDR3 length: 14 amino acids. CDR3 in amino acids: CASSSYFGHYEQYF. CDR3 coding DNA: TGTGCCAGCAGCTCCTATTTCGGGCACTACGAGCAGTACTTC.

The chain joins TRBV15 to TRBJ1-4; D unclear. CDR1 and CDR2 from the germline V gene are LNHNV and YYDKDF (reference sequence). Trimming stripped 4 bases from V and 8 bases from J, with 14 bases between. The CDR3 length is 14 residues. The CDR3 region has the DNA TGTGCCACCAGCAAAACACCGACGGAGGAAAAACTGTTTTTT. Translation gives CATSKTPTEEKLFF. Full variable domain (rest looked up from reference TRBV15 and TRBJ1-4): DAMVIQNPRYQVTQFGKPVTLSCSQTLNHNVMYWYQQKSSQAPKLLFHYYDKDFNNEADTPDNFQSRRPNTSFCFLDIRSPGLGDTAMYLCATSKTPTEEKLFFGSGTQLSVL.

The genes are TRBV9 and TRBJ2-3, with a weak D call TRBD2 (5 bases). The ends were cut back, 4 bases at V and 2 bases at J, with 14 bases in the middle. The germline gives CDR1 SGDLS, CDR2 YYNGEE. This CDR3 comprises 15 residues. The DNA for the CDR3 is TGTGCCAGCAGCCCAGATGGGGAGTTCACAGATACGCAGTATTTT. Amino acids: CASSPDGEFTDTQYF.

The sample holds a few counts of this clone. The V call is TRBV29-1, the J call TRBJ2-1, with 7 bases fitting TRBD1. Germline CDR1 and CDR2: SQVTM and ANQGSEA. CDR3 length equals 13 residues. V lost 6 bases to trimming and J lost 3 bases; unmatched junction nucleotides: 5. CDR3: CSVTGQYYNEQFF. DNA for the CDR3: TGCAGCGTAACGGGACAGTACTACAATGAGCAGTTCTTC.

V is TRBV11-3 and J is TRBJ2-5; D is ambiguous. Germline CDR1 and CDR2: SGHNT and YENEEA. The CDR3 has 11 amino acids. Trimming took 6 bases from V and 1 from J, leaving 3 bases between them. CDR3 nucleotide sequence: TGTGCCAGCAGAATCCAAGAGACCCAGTACTTC. It encodes CASRIQETQYF.

In its sample, this clone was seen a few times. The junction shows a germline mismatch at one end, possibly a read error. This chain links TRBV7-9 with TRBJ2-3; 8 nucleotides match TRBD2. Germline V gene sequence: CDR1 SEHNR, CDR2 FQNEAQ (reference sequence). The CDR3 extends over 11 amino acids. This CDR3 is CASSLEGLEGF. The DNA for the CDR3 is TGTGCCAGCAGCTTAGAGGGACTAGAAGGTTTT.